The entry below describes one T cell receptor (beta chain). The antigen is not known. The CDR3 extends over 11 amino acids. The germline gives CDR1 MNHEY, CDR2 SVGAGI. The entry originates in a study of monozygotic twins with inflammatory bowel disease. Study-level results: Healthy co-twins had higher TCRbeta inverse Simpson diversity than their IBD twins. Reduced clonotype sharing with other individuals was observed in IBD patients relative to healthy twins, especially with disease activity.

No sorting of T cells preceded isolation of total RNA from whole blood. A total RNA quantity of 3500 ng went into each TCR library. Each CDR3 protein gets one entry in TCRdb, which reprocessed the 5' RACE reads and gives no DNA. The sample includes approximately 160,000 distinct CDR3 sequences. The source material was blood. The clonotype was recovered from a human donor with ulcerative colitis or Crohn's disease, or a healthy co-twin of an affected twin (not recorded which). The V and J genes are TRBV6-5 and TRBJ1-1. The CDR3 loop reads CASKSDTEAFF.